These 25 T cell receptor beta chains share one sample of origin, sequenced in a study of Graves' ophthalmopathy and Graves' hyperthyroidism. TCR beta CDR3 amplification used RNA transcripts. After a first-round RT-PCR with HTBI primers, a second-round multiplex PCR was run. TCRdb re-analysed the multiplex PCR reads in MiXCR, keeping a single row per CDR3 protein. This table has about 1.2 million distinct CDR3 sequences, about two fifths appearing once. The specimen was peripheral blood or thyroid tissue (not recorded which). The receptors originated from an adult man with Graves' hyperthyroidism.

At least ten counts were recorded for this clonotype. The rearrangement joins TRBV5-1 to TRBJ1-3; perhaps TRBD1 as D (5 bases). Germline V gene data show CDR1 as SGHRS and CDR2 as YFSETQ. CDR3 length: 16 amino acids. V gave up 0 bases and J gave up 0 bases, with 10 bases separating them. The CDR3 region has the DNA TGCGCCAGCAGCTTGGCCGGGGCGAGCTCTGGAAACACCATATATTTT. Protein product: CASSLAGASSGNTIYF.

This rearrangement joins TRBV24-1 to TRBJ2-2, with 11 positions matching TRBD2. The CDR3 has 17 amino acids. Germline-derived CDR1 and CDR2 are KGHDR and SFDVKD. V gave up 4 bases and J gave up 0 bases; unmatched junction bases: 3. In DNA form, the CDR3 reads TGTGCCACCAGTGAAGCTAGCGGGAGGACGAACACCGGGGAGCTGTTTTTT. Protein sequence: CATSEASGRTNTGELFF.

This clonotype turned up a few times. This chain connects TRBV29-1 to TRBJ1-1; the D is unclear. Deletions cut 7 bases from V and 0 bases from J, with 9 bases between. Germline assignment: CDR1 SQVTM and CDR2 ANQGSEA. The CDR3 contains 12 residues. The chain's CDR3 is CSATVVNTEAFF. CDR3 in DNA: TGCAGCGCCACGGTCGTGAACACTGAAGCTTTCTTT.

This clonotype was picked up many times. The genes are TRBV7-8 and TRBJ1-2, with D perhaps matching TRBD1 (5 bases). Deletions cut 5 bases from V and 6 bases from J, with 13 bases between. Germline V gene sequence: CDR1 SGHVS, CDR2 FQNEAQ. This CDR3 is built from 13 residues. CDR3 sequence reads: CASSVTPRDGYTF. The DNA of the CDR3 is TGTGCCAGCAGCGTCACCCCCAGGGATGGCTACACCTTC.

This clonotype has a single count. Mismatch with germline at one junction end may stem from a read error. The chain recombines TRBV7-2 with TRBJ1-1, with D tentatively TRBD1 (6 bases). Germline values: CDR1 SGHTA, CDR2 FQGNSA. The CDR3 has 14 amino acids. CDR3 DNA: TGTGCCAGCAGCTTTCATAACGGGGGCACTGAAGCTTCCTTT. It yields the protein CASSFHNGGTEASF. The full variable domain, completed using reference TRBV7-2 and TRBJ1-1, is GAGVSQSPSNKVTEKGKDVELRCDPISGHTALYWYRQSLGQGLEFLIYFQGNSAPDKSGLPSDRFSAERTGGSVSTLTIQRTQQEDSAVYLCASSFHNGGTEASFGQGTRLTVV.

This chain links TRBV19 with TRBJ2-2; 7 nucleotides match TRBD2. CDR1 is LNHDA and CDR2 is SQIVND in the germline V gene (reference sequence). CDR3 length: 17 residues. V lost 6 bases and J lost 4; bases outside the gene matches: 14. The CDR3 protein is CASSPLGSASGTGELFF. The DNA for the CDR3 is TGTGCCAGTAGCCCCCTGGGGTCCGCTAGCGGCACCGGGGAGCTGTTTTTT. Full variable domain (rest looked up from reference TRBV19 and TRBJ2-2): DGGITQSPKYLFRKEGQNVTLSCEQNLNHDAMYWYRQDPGQGLRLIYYSQIVNDFQKGDIAEGYSVSREKKESFPLTVTSAQKNPTAFYLCASSPLGSASGTGELFFGEGSRLTVL.

This rearrangement joins TRBV6-5 to TRBJ1-6, with D maybe TRBD1 (6 bases). This CDR3 is built from 13 residues. CDR1 is MNHEY, CDR2 SVGAGI, per germline. Trimming pared 8 bases from V and 14 bases from J, leaving 19 bases between. The CDR3 bases are TGTGCCAGCTGTTCAAATAGCGGGACAACCCTCCACTTT. It codes for CASCSNSGTTLHF.

This clonotype was recorded at least ten times. The chain couples TRBV7-2 to TRBJ1-2; tentatively, D is TRBD1 (5 bases). From germline, CDR1 is SGHTA and CDR2 FQGNSA. This CDR3 is built from 16 residues. Trimming cost V 0 bases and J 4 bases, with 15 bases left between them. In nucleotides, the CDR3 is TGTGCCAGCAGCTTAGCCGGGGCCGTGGGTAGCTATGGCTACACCTTC. Translated: CASSLAGAVGSYGYTF.

This clonotype was recorded many times. This sequence joins TRBV10-3 and TRBJ1-3; D unresolved. CDR1 is ENHRY, CDR2 SYGVKD, per germline. The V and J ends lost 5 bases and 3 bases respectively, with 8 bases between them. This CDR3 has 13 residues. The CDR3 loop is CAISPGIGNTIYF. CDR3 in DNA: TGTGCCATCAGTCCGGGTATTGGAAACACCATATATTTT.

A few counts support this clonotype. This chain uses TRBV4-1 with TRBJ2-7, with a weak D call TRBD1 (6 bases). Between the trimmed V and J ends, which lost 2 bases and 2 bases, there was a span of 19 bases. CDR3 length: 17 amino acids. Germline CDR1 reads MGHRA; CDR2 reads YSYEKL. This chain's CDR3 is CASSQSFPLGAAYEQYF. The DNA of the CDR3 is TGCGCCAGCAGCCAATCATTCCCACTGGGGGCAGCCTACGAGCAGTACTTC.

There are many counts of this clonotype. The chain employs TRBV20-1 and TRBJ1-5; maybe TRBD1 (6 bases). The V end lost 6 bases, the J end lost 5 bases, and 14 bases lay between the germline ends. The germline CDR1 and CDR2 sequences are DFQATT and SNEGSKA (reference sequence). The CDR3 totals 13 residues. The CDR3 nucleotides are TGCAGTGCCACAGGACAGCCGGATCAGCCCCAGCATTTT. It specifies CSATGQPDQPQHF.

This clonotype was detected only once. The genes are TRBV7-9 and TRBJ2-5; D remains ambiguous. Germline-derived CDR1 and CDR2 are SEHNR and FQNEAQ (reference sequence). Trimming shortened V by 1 base and J by 4 bases, and 7 bases separated the two germline ends. The CDR3 has 13 residues. The CDR3 DNA follows: TGTGCCAGCAGCTTAGAGTCCCCAGAGACCCAGTACTTC. As protein: CASSLESPETQYF.

This clonotype was seen a handful of times. This chain uses TRBV18 with TRBJ1-1; perhaps TRBD1 as D (6 bases). CDR3 length: 13 residues. From germline, CDR1 is KGHSH and CDR2 LQKENI. Trimming cost V 3 bases and J 8 bases, with 13 bases left between them. The CDR3 nucleotides read TGTGCCAGCTCACCGTTACAGGGTAGGGAAGCTTTCTTT. The encoded protein is CASSPLQGREAFF.

This clonotype showed up many times. This chain links TRBV7-6 with TRBJ1-5, with D possibly matching TRBD1 (5 bases). Germline V gene sequence: CDR1 SGHVS, CDR2 FNYEAQ. This CDR3 comprises 15 residues. Deletions cut 4 bases from V and 6 bases from J, with 16 bases between. CDR3 DNA sequence: TGTGCCAGCAGCTCCTATGCCGGGGGAGCTCAGCCCCAGCATTTT. Its translation: CASSSYAGGAQPQHF.

The chain is built from TRBV7-9 and TRBJ1-6; no firm D call. CDR1 is SEHNR, CDR2 FQNEAQ, per germline (reference sequence). This CDR3 comprises 15 residues. The ends were cut back, 6 bases at V and 9 bases at J, with 18 bases in the middle. For the CDR3, the DNA is TGTGCCAGCAGTTTTGACCCGACTATAGGTTCACCCCTCCACTTT. Encoded protein: CASSFDPTIGSPLHF. The entire variable domain, with the rest obtained from reference TRBV7-9 and TRBJ1-6, is as follows: DTGVSQNPRHKITKRGQNVTFRCDPISEHNRLYWYRQTLGQGPEFLTYFQNEAQLEKSRLLSDRFSAERPKGSFSTLEIQRTEQGDSAMYLCASSFDPTIGSPLHFGNGTRLTVT.

CDR3: CSVESWDNIYEQYF. Written as DNA, the CDR3 is TGCAGCGTTGAGTCGTGGGACAATATCTACGAGCAGTACTTC. The rearrangement links TRBV29-1 to TRBJ2-7; possible D gene TRBD1, 6 bases. Germline-derived CDR1 and CDR2 are SQVTM and ANQGSEA. There are 14 residues in the CDR3. Trimming pared 3 bases from V and 3 bases from J, leaving 15 bases between.

The chain links TRBV10-3 to TRBJ1-4; D might be TRBD1 (5 bases). From germline, CDR1 is ENHRY and CDR2 SYGVKD. Trimming pared 4 bases from V and 8 bases from J, leaving 17 bases between. The length of the CDR3 is 15 residues. CDR3 sequence: CAISGQNQAREKLFF. CDR3 DNA: TGTGCCATCAGTGGACAGAATCAGGCTAGAGAAAAACTGTTTTTT.

CDR3 sequence reads: CASSSTASTNEKLFF. DNA of the CDR3: TGTGCCAGCAGTTCCACAGCTTCAACTAATGAAAAACTGTTTTTT. The rearrangement links TRBV6-6 to TRBJ1-4; no clear D. V shed 4 bases and J shed 0 bases, with 9 bases lying between them. The CDR3 length is 15 residues. Germline V CDR1 and CDR2: MNHNY, SVGAGI (reference sequence).

Turning to this clonotype: Lacking the conserved final phenylalanine or tryptophan, this CDR3 likely reflects a read error. This chain joins TRBV12-3 or TRBV12-4 and TRBJ1-2, with D perhaps matching TRBD1 (6 bases). CDR3 length equals 15 residues. Trimming removed 5 bases from V and 5 bases from J, with 18 bases in between. The CDR3 DNA reads as TGTGCCAGCAGTCGAGGGGGGGCAGGAACATATGGCTACACCTCC. It codes for CASSRGGAGTYGYTS.

The V call is TRBV20-1, the J call TRBJ2-5, with D maybe TRBD2 (7 bases). V shed 3 bases and J shed 9 bases, with 17 bases lying between them. The germline V gene encodes CDR1 DFQATT and CDR2 SNEGSKA (reference sequence). CDR3 length: 13 residues. The CDR3 sequence: CSASREGGWAQYF. The DNA for the CDR3 is TGCAGTGCTAGTAGAGAGGGGGGGTGGGCCCAGTACTTC.

This clonotype was observed many times. J is TRBJ2-5 and V is TRBV9, with a possible D match to TRBD2 (5 bases). Per the germline V gene, CDR1 is SGDLS and CDR2 is YYNGEE. Trimming left V 7 bases short and J 5 bases short, with 9 bases between. The CDR3 length is 11 residues. CDR3 DNA: TGTGCCAGCGGAACGGGGGAGACCCAGTACTTC. This sequence encodes CASGTGETQYF.

This chain joins TRBV29-1 and TRBJ2-7; D is perhaps TRBD1 (6 bases). The CDR3 length is 13 residues. Germline assignment: CDR1 SQVTM and CDR2 ANQGSEA. V was pared by 6 bases and J by 5 bases, with 17 bases between. The chain's CDR3 is CSVVVFRGNEQYF. The DNA for the CDR3 is TGCAGCGTCGTTGTATTCAGGGGAAACGAGCAGTACTTC.

This chain links TRBV29-1 with TRBJ2-3, with 8 bases aligning to TRBD2. The ends lost 8 bases at V and 3 bases at J; junction bases unmatched: 7. Germline V gene lookup returns CDR1 SQVTM and CDR2 ANQGSEA. The CDR3 runs 13 residues. The CDR3 nucleotides read TGCAGCTCACGGGGGGGCCGTACAGATACGCAGTATTTT. Residues: CSSRGGRTDTQYF.

The chain employs TRBV29-1 and TRBJ2-5; D unresolved. CDR1 is SQVTM, CDR2 ANQGSEA, per germline. The V and J ends lost 8 bases and 1 base respectively, with 23 bases between them. This CDR3 is 16 amino acids long. The CDR3 bases are TGCAGCTTAGTGTGGATAGGTAGAACAGTCCAAGAGACCCAGTACTTC. Protein sequence: CSLVWIGRTVQETQYF.

In this sample, this clonotype turned up a few times. The chain is built from TRBV10-1 and TRBJ2-7; TRBD2 aligns across 12 bases. The CDR3 is 13 amino acids. Per the germline V gene, CDR1 is WNHNN and CDR2 is SYGVQD (reference sequence). Trimming cost V 9 bases and J 2 bases; bases outside gene matches: 2. The CDR3 here is CARRLAGAYEQYF. CDR3 coding DNA: TGCGCCAGAAGACTAGCGGGAGCCTACGAGCAGTACTTC.